This T cell receptor beta chain comes out of a study of OX40 agonist ivuxolimab in advanced cancers. Study context: Participants averaged 60 years of age (range about 23 to 79) and were around 85% male. Approximately 41% of patients had received prior checkpoint inhibitor therapy.

Profiled with immunoSEQ multiplex PCR; TCRdb holds only in-frame clones, not every one. The sample contains about 66,000 clones, about 88% of which appear only once. Systemic immunosuppression or a history of autoimmune disease excluded patients. Collection of blood occurred at baseline, at cycle 4 day 1, and at cycle 7 day 1. This CDR3 contains 15 residues. J lost 3 bases, V lost 5 bases, and 7 bases had no gene match. Germline V CDR1 and CDR2: MDHEN, SYDVKM. The sequences come from CD4+ or CD8+ T cells sorted from blood, collected in a trial of the OX40 agonist ivuxolimab. This TCR derives from an adult with an advanced solid tumor such as melanoma, head and neck, liver or kidney cancer. This chain joins TRBV28 and TRBJ2-7; 10 positions agree with TRBD1. CDR3 sequence: CASSDTGQGRYEQYF. The CDR3 DNA reads as TGTGCCAGCAGTGATACGGGACAGGGGCGCTACGAGCAGTACTTC.